This is a list of T cell receptor beta chains from one sample in a study of metastatic and nonmetastatic thyroid tumors. TCRdb re-called clones from the PCR reads using MiXCR. The data show tens of thousands of clones, more than 20% seen once. Source material: blood. All receptors derive from a female donor with papillary thyroid cancer or a benign thyroid nodule (not recorded which). Some clones in this sample may be carry-over from other donors' samples. The CDR3 runs from the conserved cysteine through the conserved F or W. A D gene is named only where the DNA matches it firmly. Clone size is shown for a subset of rows, as once, few, many or a class of expanded clone.

CDR3nt	CDR3aa	len	j_gene	v_gene	abundance	d_gene
TGCGCCAGCATGGGGAGGAGTAGCAGGGACGATCAGTACTTC	CASMGRSSRDDQYF	14	TRBJ2-7	TRBV10-1	NA	NA
TGTGCCAGCAGCTTATTGGCTAGCGGGAGGGCCAAATCCTACGAGCAGTACTTC	CASSLLASGRAKSYEQYF	18	TRBJ2-7	TRBV11-2	NA	TRBD2
TGTGCCACTAGCAGAGATGGGTTGGGGGGACCAGAAAAACTGTTTTTT	CATSRDGLGGPEKLFF	16	TRBJ1-4	TRBV15	few	NA
TGTGCCAGCATGGACCTGAACACTGAAGCTTTCTTT	CASMDLNTEAFF	12	TRBJ1-1	TRBV3-1	many	NA
TGTGCCAGCAGTTACTCAAGCGGGAACTCCTACGAGCAGTACTTC	CASSYSSGNSYEQYF	15	TRBJ2-7	TRBV6-5	few	TRBD2
TGCGCCATCAGCCCAGGGACAGGTGATCAGGGGACCCAGTACTTC	CAISPGTGDQGTQYF	15	TRBJ2-5	TRBV4-1	NA	TRBD1
TGCAGTGCGGCCTTGGGGGCCACTGAAGCTTTCTTT	CSAALGATEAFF	12	TRBJ1-1	TRBV20-1	many	NA
TGTGCCACCAGCAGAGTGAAGGGATTCAACACTGAAGCTTTCTTT	CATSRVKGFNTEAFF	15	TRBJ1-1	TRBV15	many	NA
TGTGCCATCAGTGTTACAAGACACTCTGGGGCCAACGTCCTGACTTTC	CAISVTRHSGANVLTF	16	TRBJ2-6	TRBV10-3	many	NA
TGCGCCAGCAGCTTGGTGACTAGCGGGAGTAATGAGCAGTTCTTC	CASSLVTSGSNEQFF	15	TRBJ2-1	TRBV5-1	many	TRBD2
TGTGCCAGCAGTTACTCAAGGCTGTCCTACGAGCAGTACTTC	CASSYSRLSYEQYF	14	TRBJ2-7	TRBV6-5	medium-sized	NA